The rows below give T cell receptor beta chains drawn from one sample of a study of blood T cells in healthy people across ages. TCRdb reprocessed the 5' RACE reads with MiXCR, giving one entry per CDR3 protein. The table lists about 700,000 distinct CDR3 sequences, roughly 32% of them singletons. Sequencing was carried out using blood. These receptors were obtained from a woman older than 75 in good health. Both conserved end residues are part of each CDR3. D genes are given only for firm matches. Where a row states a size, it is once, few, many or the class of an expanded clone; other rows omit it.

clone size	V gene	CDR3 length	J gene	D gene	CDR3 protein	CDR3 DNA
many	TRBV4-1	15	TRBJ2-7	TRBD1	CASSPARQGRHEQYF	TGCGCCAGCAGCCCGGCCCGACAGGGCCGCCACGAGCAGTACTTC
many	TRBV5-4	19	TRBJ2-6	TRBD1	CASSLPPRDRVLGANVLTF	TGTGCCAGCAGCTTGCCCCCCCGGGACAGGGTCCTCGGGGCCAACGTCCTGACTTTC
many	TRBV6-5	13	TRBJ1-6	NA	CASSRGNQSPLHF	TGTGCCAGCAGTCGGGGCAATCAGTCACCCCTCCACTTT
NA	TRBV5-1	15	TRBJ2-5	TRBD1	CASSDPGTGKETQYF	TGCGCCAGCAGCGACCCCGGGACAGGAAAAGAGACCCAGTACTTC
many	TRBV20-1	15	TRBJ2-1	TRBD2	CSARGEGRLYNEQFF	TGCAGTGCTAGAGGGGAGGGGCGGCTCTACAATGAGCAGTTCTTC
NA	TRBV7-8	14	TRBJ1-6	NA	CVSSLGDKGSPLHF	TGTGTCAGCAGCTTGGGGGATAAGGGCTCACCCCTCCACTTT
many	TRBV6-1	14	TRBJ2-1	NA	CASGRTSSYNEQFF	TGTGCCAGCGGCCGGACATCCTCCTACAATGAGCAGTTCTTC
NA	TRBV3-1	18	TRBJ1-6	NA	CASSPGRDPSSYNSPLHF	TGTGCCAGCAGCCCGGGTCGGGACCCGAGCTCCTATAATTCACCCCTCCACTTT
many	TRBV29-1	10	TRBJ1-2	NA	CSVDQSGYTF	TGCAGCGTTGACCAGAGTGGCTACACCTTC
NA	TRBV9	14	TRBJ1-1	NA	CASSAPGQGSEAFF	TGTGCCAGCAGCGCACCGGGGCAGGGCTCTGAAGCTTTCTTT
NA	TRBV24-1	13	TRBJ1-5	NA	CATAGLTNQPQHF	TGTGCCACCGCGGGACTGACGAATCAGCCCCAGCATTTT
many	TRBV4-3	15	TRBJ2-7	NA	CASSQARGSSYEQYF	TGCGCCAGCAGCCAAGCAAGAGGGAGCTCCTACGAGCAGTACTTC
many	TRBV20-1	14	TRBJ1-6	NA	CSVKVDGLNSPLHF	TGCAGTGTTAAGGTGGACGGCCTAAATTCACCCCTCCACTTT
few	TRBV5-6	17	TRBJ1-1	NA	CASSLRALPPVNTEAFF	TGTGCCAGCAGCCTCCGGGCCCTACCGCCCGTGAACACTGAAGCTTTCTTT
NA	TRBV2	16	TRBJ2-5	TRBD2	CASRGLLAGLGNEQYF	TGTGCCAGCAGGGGGCTTCTAGCGGGATTAGGCAATGAGCAGTACTTC
many	TRBV30	12	TRBJ2-7	NA	CAWSKGQHEQYF	TGTGCCTGGAGTAAGGGGCAACACGAGCAGTACTTC
NA	TRBV7-2	15	TRBJ1-5	NA	CASSSTAGLHANQHF	TGTGCCAGCAGCAGCACAGCGGGACTTCACGCCAACCAGCATTTT
many	TRBV28	12	TRBJ1-2	NA	CASSSVSYGYTF	TGTGCCAGCAGCTCCGTTAGCTATGGCTACACCTTC
many	TRBV4-2	17	TRBJ2-5	TRBD2	CASSPGDLSGGAETQYF	TGTGCCAGCAGCCCGGGGGACCTTAGCGGGGGGGCAGAGACCCAGTACTTC
NA	TRBV2	16	TRBJ2-3	TRBD2	CASREGAGANTDTQYF	TGTGCCAGCAGGGAAGGAGCGGGGGCTAACACAGATACGCAGTATTTT
few	TRBV29-1	14	TRBJ1-1	NA	CSVTREVVNTEAFF	TGCAGCGTGACCAGAGAGGTTGTAAACACTGAAGCTTTCTTT
many	TRBV7-6	15	TRBJ2-5	NA	CASSPFQGRSETQYF	TGTGCCAGCAGCCCGTTTCAGGGTCGGTCGGAGACCCAGTACTTC
many	TRBV18	16	TRBJ2-3	TRBD2	CASSPGLAGDLDTQYF	TGTGCCAGCTCACCCGGACTAGCGGGGGATCTAGATACGCAGTATTTT
NA	TRBV18	15	TRBJ1-2	NA	CASSPKGRGAHGYTF	TGTGCCAGCTCACCAAAAGGCAGGGGTGCTCATGGCTACACCTTC
once	TRBV11-1	15	TRBJ2-7	NA	CASSPRPYGAHEQYF	TGTGCCAGCAGCCCAAGGCCATACGGGGCCCACGAGCAGTACTTC
many	TRBV7-2	15	TRBJ2-7	TRBD1	CASSPQGGTNYEQYF	TGTGCCAGCAGCCCACAGGGGGGCACTAACTACGAGCAGTACTTC
NA	TRBV20-1	15	TRBJ2-3	NA	CSAEPGTGFTDAQYF	TGCAGTGCTGAACCCGGGACGGGCTTCACAGATGCGCAGTATTTT
NA	TRBV3-1	16	TRBJ2-5	NA	CASSQDRGRTQETQYF	TGTGCCAGCAGCCAAGACAGGGGTCGGACACAAGAGACCCAGTACTTC
NA	TRBV11-1	14	TRBJ1-1	NA	CASSQAKELAEAFF	TGTGCCAGCAGCCAGGCAAAGGAGCTGGCTGAAGCTTTCTTT